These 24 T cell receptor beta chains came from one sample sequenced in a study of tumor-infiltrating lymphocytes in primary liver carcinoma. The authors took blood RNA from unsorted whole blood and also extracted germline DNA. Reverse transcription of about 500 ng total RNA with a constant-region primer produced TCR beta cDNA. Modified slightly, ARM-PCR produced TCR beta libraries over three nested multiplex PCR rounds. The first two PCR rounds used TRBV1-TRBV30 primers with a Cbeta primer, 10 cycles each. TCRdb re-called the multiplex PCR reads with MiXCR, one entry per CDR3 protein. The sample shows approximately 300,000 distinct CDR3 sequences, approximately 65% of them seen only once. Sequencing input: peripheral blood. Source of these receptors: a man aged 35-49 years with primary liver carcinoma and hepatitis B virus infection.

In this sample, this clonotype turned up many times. This chain's CDR3 is CASSSLAGAYNEQFF. The CDR3 nucleotides are TGTGCCAGCAGTTCACTAGCGGGAGCGTACAATGAGCAGTTCTTC. V and J are TRBV14 and TRBJ2-1; 11 bases are shared with TRBD2. This CDR3 region has 15 residues. The V segment lost 6 bases and the J segment 4 bases; nucleotides outside the gene matches: 5. Germline V gene lookup returns CDR1 SGHDN and CDR2 FVKESK.

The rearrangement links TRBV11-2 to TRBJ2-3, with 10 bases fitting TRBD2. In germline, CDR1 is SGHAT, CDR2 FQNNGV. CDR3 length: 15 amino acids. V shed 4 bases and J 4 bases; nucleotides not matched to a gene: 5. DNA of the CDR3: TGTGCCAGCAGCTGGACTAGCGGACTCGCAGATACGCAGTATTTT. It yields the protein CASSWTSGLADTQYF.

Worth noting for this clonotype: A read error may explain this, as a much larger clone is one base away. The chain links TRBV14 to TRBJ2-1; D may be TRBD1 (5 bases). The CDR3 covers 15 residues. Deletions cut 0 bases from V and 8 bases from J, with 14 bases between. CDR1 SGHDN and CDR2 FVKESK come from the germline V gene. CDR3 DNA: TGTGCCAGCAGCCAAGAATGGGTAGGGGTAGATGAGCAGTTCTTC. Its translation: CASSQEWVGVDEQFF.

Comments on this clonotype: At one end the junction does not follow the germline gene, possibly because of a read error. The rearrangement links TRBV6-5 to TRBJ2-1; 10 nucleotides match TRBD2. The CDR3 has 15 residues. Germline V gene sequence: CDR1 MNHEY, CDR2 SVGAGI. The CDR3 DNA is TGTGCCAGCCATAGCGGGAGGTGGGTAGGCGGTGAGCAGTCCTTC. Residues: CASHSGRWVGGEQSF.

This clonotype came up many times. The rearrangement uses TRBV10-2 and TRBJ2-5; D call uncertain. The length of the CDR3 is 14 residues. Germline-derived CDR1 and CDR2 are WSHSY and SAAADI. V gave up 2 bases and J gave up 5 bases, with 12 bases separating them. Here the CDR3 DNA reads TGCGCCAGCAGTGAGGTCTACGATAGGGAGACCCAGTACTTC. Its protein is CASSEVYDRETQYF.

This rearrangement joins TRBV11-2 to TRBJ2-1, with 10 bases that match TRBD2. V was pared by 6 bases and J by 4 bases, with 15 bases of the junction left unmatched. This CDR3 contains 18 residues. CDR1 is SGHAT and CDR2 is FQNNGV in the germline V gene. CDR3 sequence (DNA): TGTGCCAGCAGGACGGATGGGGCTAGCGGGAGATTATACAATGAGCAGTTCTTC. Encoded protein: CASRTDGASGRLYNEQFF. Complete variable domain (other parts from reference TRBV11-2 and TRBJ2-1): EAGVAQSPRYKIIEKRQSVAFWCNPISGHATLYWYQQILGQGPKLLIQFQNNGVVDDSQLPKDRFSAERLKGVDSTLKIQPAKLEDSAVYLCASRTDGASGRLYNEQFFGPGTRLTVL.

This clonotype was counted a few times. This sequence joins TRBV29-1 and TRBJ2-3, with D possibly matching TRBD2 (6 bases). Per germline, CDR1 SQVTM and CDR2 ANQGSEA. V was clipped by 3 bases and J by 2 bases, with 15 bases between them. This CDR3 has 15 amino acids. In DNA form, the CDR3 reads TGCAGCGTTGAGAGGGTAGCGGAGCTCACAGATACGCAGTATTTT. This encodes CSVERVAELTDTQYF.

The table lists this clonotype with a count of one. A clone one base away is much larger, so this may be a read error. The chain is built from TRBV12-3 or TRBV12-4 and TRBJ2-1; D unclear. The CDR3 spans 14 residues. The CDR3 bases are TGTACCAGCAGTGAGACTGGTTCCCCACCTGAGCAGTTCTTC. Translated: CTSSETGSPPEQFF.

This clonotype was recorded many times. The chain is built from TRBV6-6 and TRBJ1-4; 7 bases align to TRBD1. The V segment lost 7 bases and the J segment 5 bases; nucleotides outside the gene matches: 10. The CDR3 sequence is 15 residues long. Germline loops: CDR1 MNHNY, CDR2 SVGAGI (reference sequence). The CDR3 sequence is CASNEGDRQNEKLFF. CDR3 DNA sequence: TGTGCCAGCAACGAGGGGGACAGACAGAATGAAAAACTGTTTTTT.

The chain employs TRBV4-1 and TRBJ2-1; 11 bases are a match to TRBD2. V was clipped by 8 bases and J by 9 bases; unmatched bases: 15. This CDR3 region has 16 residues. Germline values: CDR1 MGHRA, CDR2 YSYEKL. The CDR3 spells CASHQVTSGSGFEQFF. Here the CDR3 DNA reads TGCGCCAGCCACCAAGTTACTAGCGGGAGTGGATTTGAGCAGTTCTTC.

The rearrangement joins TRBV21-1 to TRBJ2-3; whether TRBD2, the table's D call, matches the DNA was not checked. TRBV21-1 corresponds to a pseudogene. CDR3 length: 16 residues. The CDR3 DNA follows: TGTGCCAGCAGCAAAGTGGGCAGGGCCCCCACAGATACGCAGTATTTT. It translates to CASSKVGRAPTDTQYF.

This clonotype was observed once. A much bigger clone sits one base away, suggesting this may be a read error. The CDR3 bases are TGTGACAGCAGTGACGTCTACGAGCAGTACTTC. Encoded protein: CDSSDVYEQYF. V is TRBV6-1 and J is TRBJ2-7, with D uncertain. Germline CDR1 is MNHNS and CDR2 is SASEGT. The CDR3 contains 11 residues.

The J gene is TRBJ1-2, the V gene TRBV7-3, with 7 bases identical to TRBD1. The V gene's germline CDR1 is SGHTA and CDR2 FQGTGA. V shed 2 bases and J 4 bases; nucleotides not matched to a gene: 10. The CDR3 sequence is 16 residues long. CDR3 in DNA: TGTGCCAGCAGCTTAGTAGGGGGCGCGAGATCCTATGGCTACACCTTC. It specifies CASSLVGGARSYGYTF. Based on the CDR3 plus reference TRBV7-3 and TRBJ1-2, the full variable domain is GAGVSQTPSNKVTEKGKYVELRCDPISGHTALYWYRQSLGQGPEFLIYFQGTGAADDSGLPNDRFFAVRPEGSVSTLKIQRTERGDSAVYLCASSLVGGARSYGYTFGSGTRLTVV.

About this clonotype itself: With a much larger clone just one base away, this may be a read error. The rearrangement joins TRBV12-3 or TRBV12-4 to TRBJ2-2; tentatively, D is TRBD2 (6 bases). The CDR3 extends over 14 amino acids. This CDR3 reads CDSTGGPGTGELFF. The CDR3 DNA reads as TGTGACAGCACCGGAGGGCCAGGCACCGGGGAGCTGTTTTTT.

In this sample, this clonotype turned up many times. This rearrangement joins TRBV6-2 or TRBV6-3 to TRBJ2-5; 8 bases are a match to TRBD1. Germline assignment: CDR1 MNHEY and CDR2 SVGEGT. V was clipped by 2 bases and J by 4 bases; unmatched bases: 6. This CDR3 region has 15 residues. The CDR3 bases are TGTGCCAGCAGTTACATGAGTGGGACAGGAGAGACCCAGTACTTC. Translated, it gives CASSYMSGTGETQYF.

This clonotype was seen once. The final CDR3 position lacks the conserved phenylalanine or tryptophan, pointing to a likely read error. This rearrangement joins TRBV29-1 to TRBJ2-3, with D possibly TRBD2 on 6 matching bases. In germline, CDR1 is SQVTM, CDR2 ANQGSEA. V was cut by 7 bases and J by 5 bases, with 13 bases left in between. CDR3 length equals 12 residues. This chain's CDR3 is CSGRDSIDTQYL. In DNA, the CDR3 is TGCAGCGGCCGGGACTCAATAGATACGCAGTATCTT.

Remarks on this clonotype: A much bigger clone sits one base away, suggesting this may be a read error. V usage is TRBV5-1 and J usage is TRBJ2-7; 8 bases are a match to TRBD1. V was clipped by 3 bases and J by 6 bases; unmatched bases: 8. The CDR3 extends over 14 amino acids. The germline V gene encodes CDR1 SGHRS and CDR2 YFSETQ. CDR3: CASSSADRVREQYF. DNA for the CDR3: TGCGCCAGCAGCTCCGCGGACAGGGTACGCGAGCAGTACTTC.

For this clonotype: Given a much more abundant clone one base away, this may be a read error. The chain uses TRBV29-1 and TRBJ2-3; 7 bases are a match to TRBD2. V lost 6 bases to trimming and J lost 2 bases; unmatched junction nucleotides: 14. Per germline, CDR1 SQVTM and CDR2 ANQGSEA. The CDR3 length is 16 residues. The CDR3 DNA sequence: TGCAGCGTCAGGCCCGGACCAGCGGGGATCACAGATACGCAGTATTTT. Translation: CSVRPGPAGITDTQYF.

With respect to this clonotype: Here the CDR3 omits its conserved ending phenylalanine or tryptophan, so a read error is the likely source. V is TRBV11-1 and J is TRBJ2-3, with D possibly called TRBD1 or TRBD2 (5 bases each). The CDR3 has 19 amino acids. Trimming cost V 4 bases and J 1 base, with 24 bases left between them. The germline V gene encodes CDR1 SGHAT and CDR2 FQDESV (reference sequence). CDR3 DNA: TGTGCCAGCAGCTCTGGGGGAAGCTCTCTTGGAGCCCGCACAGATACGCAGTATCCT. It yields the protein CASSSGGSSLGARTDTQYP.

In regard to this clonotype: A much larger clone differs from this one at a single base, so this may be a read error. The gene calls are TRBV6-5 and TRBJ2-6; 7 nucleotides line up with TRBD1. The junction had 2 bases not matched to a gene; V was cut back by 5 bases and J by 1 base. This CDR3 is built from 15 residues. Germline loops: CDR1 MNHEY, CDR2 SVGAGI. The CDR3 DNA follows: TGTGCCAGCAGTGTCAGGGGGTCTGGGGCCAACGTCCTGACTTTC. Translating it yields CASSVRGSGANVLTF.

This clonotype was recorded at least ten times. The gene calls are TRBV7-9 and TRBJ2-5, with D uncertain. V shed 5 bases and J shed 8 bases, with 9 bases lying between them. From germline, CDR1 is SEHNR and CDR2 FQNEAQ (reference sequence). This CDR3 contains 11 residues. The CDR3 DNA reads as TGTGCCAGCAGCCCCGATGACACCCAGTACTTC. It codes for CASSPDDTQYF.

CDR3 bases: TGTGCCAGCGGCTCGCAGGGTACCACTGGAAACACCATATATTTT. Translated, it gives CASGSQGTTGNTIYF. The chain uses TRBV11-2 and TRBJ1-3; perhaps TRBD1 as D (5 bases). The CDR3 spans 15 residues. The V end was cut by 8 bases, the J end by 2 bases, with 16 bases between. Germline V CDR1 and CDR2: SGHAT, FQNNGV.

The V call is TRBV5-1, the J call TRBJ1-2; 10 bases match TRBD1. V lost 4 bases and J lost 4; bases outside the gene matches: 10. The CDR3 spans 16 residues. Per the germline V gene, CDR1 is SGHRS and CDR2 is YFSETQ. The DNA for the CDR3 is TGCGCCAGCAGCCAAACCGGGACAGGGGCCATCTATGGCTACACCTTC. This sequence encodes CASSQTGTGAIYGYTF.

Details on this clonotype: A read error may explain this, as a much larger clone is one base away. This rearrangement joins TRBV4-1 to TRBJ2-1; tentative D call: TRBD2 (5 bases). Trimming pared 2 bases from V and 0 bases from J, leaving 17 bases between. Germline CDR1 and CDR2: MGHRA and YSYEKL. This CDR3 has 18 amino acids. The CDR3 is CASSQTPPAVSSYNEQFF. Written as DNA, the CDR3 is TGCGCCAGCAGCCAAACCCCCCCAGCGGTTAGCTCCTACAATGAGCAGTTCTTC.